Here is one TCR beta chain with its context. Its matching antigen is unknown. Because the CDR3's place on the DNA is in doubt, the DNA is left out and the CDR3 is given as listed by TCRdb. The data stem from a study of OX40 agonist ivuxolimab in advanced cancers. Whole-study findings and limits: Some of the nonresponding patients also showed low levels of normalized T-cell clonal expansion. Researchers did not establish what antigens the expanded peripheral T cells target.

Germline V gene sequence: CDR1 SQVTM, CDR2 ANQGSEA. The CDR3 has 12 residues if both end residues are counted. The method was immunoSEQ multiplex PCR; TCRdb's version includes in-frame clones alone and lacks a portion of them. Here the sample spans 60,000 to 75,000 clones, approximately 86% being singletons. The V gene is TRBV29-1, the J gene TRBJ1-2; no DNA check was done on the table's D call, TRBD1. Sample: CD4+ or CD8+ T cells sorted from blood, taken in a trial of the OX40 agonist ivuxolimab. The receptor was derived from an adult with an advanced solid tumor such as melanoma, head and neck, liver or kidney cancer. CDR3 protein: CSVGQGSYGYIF.